What follows are 22 T cell receptor beta chains derived from one specimen sequenced in a study of OX40 agonist ivuxolimab in advanced cancers. Sequencing was performed with immunoSEQ multiplex PCR; in TCRdb, only in-frame clones are kept and a portion is missing. The sample yields about 42,000 clones, around 84% seen once. The sample in question was CD4+ or CD8+ T cells sorted from blood, obtained in a trial of the OX40 agonist ivuxolimab. These receptors all come from an adult with an advanced solid tumor such as melanoma, head and neck, liver or kidney cancer.

The chain couples TRBV4-1 to TRBJ2-6; D gene uncertain. V was clipped by 4 bases and J by 2 bases, with 21 bases between them. From germline, CDR1 is MGHRA and CDR2 YSYEKL. The CDR3 covers 19 residues. In DNA, the CDR3 is TGCGCCAGCAGCCTGAGTGTATTCCTTAACGACCCTGGGGCCAACGTCCTGACTTTC. It encodes CASSLSVFLNDPGANVLTF.

CDR3 DNA sequence: TGTGCCAGCCGGGACAACATTTATAGCAATCAGCCCCAGCATTTT. Translated, it gives CASRDNIYSNQPQHF. V and J are TRBV28 and TRBJ1-5; possible D gene TRBD1, 6 bases. Trimming shortened V by 8 bases and J by 0 bases, and 14 bases separated the two germline ends. Germline CDR1 and CDR2: MDHEN and SYDVKM. The CDR3 is made up of 15 amino acids.

The rearrangement joins TRBV5-5 to TRBJ1-1; D is unresolved. The CDR3 covers 13 residues. Trimming took off 1 base at V and 6 bases at J, with 10 bases between the two ends. Germline assignment: CDR1 SGHKS and CDR2 YYEKEE (reference sequence). The chain's CDR3 is CASSLSDRAEAFF. The CDR3 DNA reads TGTGCCAGCAGCTTGTCGGATCGTGCTGAAGCTTTCTTT.

The chain employs TRBV2 and TRBJ1-5; the D gene is possibly TRBD1 (5 bases). The V and J ends lost 4 bases and 0 bases respectively, with 10 bases between them. CDR1 SNHLY and CDR2 FYNNEI come from the germline V gene. This CDR3 region has 15 residues. CDR3 protein: CASSGGRISNQPQHF. The CDR3 DNA follows: TGTGCCAGCAGTGGGGGGAGAATTAGCAATCAGCCCCAGCATTTT.

Written as DNA, the CDR3 is TGCGCCAGCAGCCCCGTGGGAGGGCAAAGACAGGGGGCCGATCAGCCCCAGCATTTT. This codes for CASSPVGGQRQGADQPQHF. This chain uses TRBV4-3 with TRBJ1-5, with 10 bases fitting TRBD1. The germline V gene has CDR1 LGHNA and CDR2 YSLEER. The CDR3 runs to 19 residues. V trimming: 4 bases; J trimming: 5 bases; junction bases outside the gene matches: 17.

This chain uses TRBV28 with TRBJ2-3; D remains ambiguous. Trimming left V 3 bases short and J 1 base short, with 8 bases between. Germline loops: CDR1 MDHEN, CDR2 SYDVKM. The CDR3 spans 14 residues. The CDR3 protein is CASSFISGTDTQYF. CDR3 in DNA: TGTGCCAGCAGTTTTATAAGCGGCACAGATACGCAGTATTTT.

This clone has a handful of counts. The chain is built from TRBV11-3 and TRBJ2-5, with TRBD2 as a possible D gene (7 bases). This CDR3 contains 14 residues. Germline-derived CDR1 and CDR2 are SGHNT and YENEEA. With 2 bases removed from V and 3 bases from J, the gap between germline ends came to 10 bases. CDR3 bases: TGTGCCAGCAGCTTAACGGGGGGCGAAGAGACCCAGTACTTC. Translated: CASSLTGGEETQYF.

This rearrangement joins TRBV11-2 to TRBJ2-3, with TRBD2 identical over 10 bases. The germline V gene encodes CDR1 SGHAT and CDR2 FQNNGV. The ends lost 11 bases at V and 4 bases at J; junction bases unmatched: 9. The CDR3 has 14 amino acids. The CDR3 loop reads CAWGSGGFPDTQYF. DNA for the CDR3: TGTGCCTGGGGTAGCGGGGGGTTTCCAGATACGCAGTATTTT. The variable domain in full, with the rest retrieved from reference TRBV11-2 and TRBJ2-3, is EAGVAQSPRYKIIEKRQSVAFWCNPISGHATLYWYQQILGQGPKLLIQFQNNGVVDDSQLPKDRFSAERLKGVDSTLKIQPAKLEDSAVYLCAWGSGGFPDTQYFGPGTRLTVL.

V gene TRBV28 combines with J gene TRBJ2-1, with 9 bases lining up with TRBD1. CDR1 and CDR2 from the germline V gene are MDHEN and SYDVKM. After removal of 6 bases from V and 10 bases from J, the junction contained 13 bases not matched to a gene. This CDR3 has 15 residues. The CDR3 reads CASSDTGTGLGEQFF. In DNA, the CDR3 is TGTGCCAGCAGCGATACCGGGACAGGGCTGGGGGAGCAGTTCTTC.

The chain employs TRBV11-2 and TRBJ2-7; D is undetermined. The CDR3 totals 10 residues. CDR1 and CDR2 from the germline V gene are SGHAT and FQNNGV. V was shortened by 5 bases and J by 3 bases, with 2 bases between the two germline ends. Here the CDR3 reads CASSGYEQYF. CDR3 bases: TGTGCCAGCAGCGGCTACGAGCAGTACTTC.

This clone has just a few counts. The rearrangement uses TRBV18 and TRBJ2-2; D possibly corresponds to TRBD2 (6 bases). Germline V lookup: CDR1 KGHSH, CDR2 LQKENI. V lost 3 bases and J 2 bases, leaving 7 bases between the germline ends. CDR3 length: 14 residues. The CDR3 spells CASSPGGNTGELFF. CDR3 sequence (DNA): TGTGCCAGCTCACCGGGGGGAAACACCGGGGAGCTGTTTTTT.

This clone was counted between two and nine times. The chain recombines TRBV7-8 with TRBJ2-7; D might be TRBD2 (7 bases). The V gene lost 5 bases and the J gene lost 0 bases, with 20 bases spanning the gap. The CDR3 has 17 residues. Germline V gene sequence: CDR1 SGHVS, CDR2 FQNEAQ. The CDR3 sequence is CASSLKGGGPLSYEQYV. In DNA, the CDR3 is TGTGCCAGCAGCCTAAAAGGGGGGGGTCCCCTCTCCTACGAGCAGTACGTC.

The chain has TRBV11-2 and TRBJ2-7, with D perhaps TRBD1 or TRBD2 (5 bases each). The CDR3 loop spans 14 amino acids. V was pared by 2 bases and J by 2 bases, with 10 bases between. Germline-derived CDR1 and CDR2 are SGHAT and FQNNGV. The DNA for the CDR3 is TGTGCCAGCAGCTTACCTGGGGGTACCTACGAGCAGTACTTC. It yields the protein CASSLPGGTYEQYF. Looking up the rest from reference TRBV11-2 and TRBJ2-7 gives the full variable domain: EAGVAQSPRYKIIEKRQSVAFWCNPISGHATLYWYQQILGQGPKLLIQFQNNGVVDDSQLPKDRFSAERLKGVDSTLKIQPAKLEDSAVYLCASSLPGGTYEQYFGPGTRLTVT.

The gene calls are TRBV4-3 and TRBJ2-1; 9 bases match TRBD2. V trimming: 5 bases; J trimming: 1 base; junction bases outside the gene matches: 6. CDR1 and CDR2 from the germline V gene are LGHNA and YSLEER. The CDR3 has 16 amino acids. The CDR3 DNA reads TGCGCCAGCAGCTCCCCAGCGGGGGGATCCTACAATGAGCAGTTCTTC. This gives the protein CASSSPAGGSYNEQFF.

The J gene is TRBJ1-1, the V gene TRBV13; no firm D call. This CDR3 region has 15 residues. V was trimmed by 7 bases and J by 7 bases, leaving 22 bases between them. Germline V lookup: CDR1 PRHDT, CDR2 FYEKMQ (reference sequence). CDR3 sequence (DNA): TGTGCCAGCACAGCGAAGGACCGCGCTTGGGGTGAAGCTTTCTTT. This encodes CASTAKDRAWGEAFF.

This rearrangement joins TRBV4-1 to TRBJ1-5, with D unresolved. This CDR3 is 15 amino acids long. V was trimmed by 0 bases and J by 7 bases, leaving 13 bases between them. Per the germline V gene, CDR1 is MGHRA and CDR2 is YSYEKL. CDR3 in DNA: TGCGCCAGCAGCCAAGAATCGGACCCGGGACAGCCCCAGCATTTT. Translated, it gives CASSQESDPGQPQHF.

The rearrangement joins TRBV7-9 to TRBJ1-2; 7 nucleotides line up with TRBD1. Germline assignment: CDR1 SEHNR and CDR2 FQNEAQ (reference sequence). V was pared by 3 bases and J by 8 bases, with 21 bases of the junction left unmatched. The CDR3 is made up of 18 amino acids. CDR3 amino acids: CASSFRDGQADLGYGYTF. The DNA of the CDR3 is TGTGCCAGCAGCTTTCGCGATGGACAGGCCGATTTGGGCTACGGCTACACCTTC.

The rearrangement links TRBV7-6 to TRBJ2-3; 10 bases are a match to TRBD2. With 8 bases clipped from V and 4 bases from J, the junction kept 12 bases outside the gene matches. In germline, CDR1 is SGHVS, CDR2 FNYEAQ. This CDR3 has 16 amino acids. The CDR3 sequence is CASVLMSGGESDTQYF. DNA of the CDR3: TGTGCCAGCGTCCTGATGAGCGGGGGGGAATCAGATACGCAGTATTTT.

This clone showed up just once. This chain joins TRBV28 and TRBJ1-5, with 9 bases fitting TRBD1. The junction had 3 bases not matched to a gene; V was cut back by 2 bases and J by 4 bases. Per germline, CDR1 MDHEN and CDR2 SYDVKM. The CDR3 extends over 15 amino acids. The CDR3 nucleotides are TGTGCCAGCAGTTTAAGGACAGGGGTAAATCAGCCCCAGCATTTT. Protein: CASSLRTGVNQPQHF.

For the CDR3, the DNA is TGTGCCAGCAGCGTGACAGGGGCGATACTCTATGGCTACACCTTC. Amino acid sequence: CASSVTGAILYGYTF. The chain employs TRBV6-1 and TRBJ1-2, with TRBD1 identical over 8 bases. The J segment lost 4 bases and the V segment lost 6 bases, leaving 10 bases of the junction unmatched. The CDR3 consists of 15 residues. Per the germline V gene, CDR1 is MNHNS and CDR2 is SASEGT.

The chain links TRBV27 to TRBJ2-5; D is possibly TRBD1 (5 bases). Germline V lookup: CDR1 MNHEY, CDR2 SMNVEV (reference sequence). The CDR3 covers 14 residues. V was cut by 5 bases and J by 4 bases, with 14 bases left in between. The CDR3: CASSMKPQGETQYF. CDR3 DNA: TGTGCCAGCAGTATGAAACCCCAGGGAGAGACCCAGTACTTC.

A word on this clone: The junction does not match germline at one end; this may be a read error. The chain has TRBV5-3 and TRBJ2-3, with D uncertain. TRBV5-3 is reported as an ORF; its role is uncertain. The CDR3 is 13 residues long. CDR3 nucleotides: TGTGCCAGCAGCTTGCACCAGAAAGATACGCAGTATTTT. Translation: CASSLHQKDTQYF.